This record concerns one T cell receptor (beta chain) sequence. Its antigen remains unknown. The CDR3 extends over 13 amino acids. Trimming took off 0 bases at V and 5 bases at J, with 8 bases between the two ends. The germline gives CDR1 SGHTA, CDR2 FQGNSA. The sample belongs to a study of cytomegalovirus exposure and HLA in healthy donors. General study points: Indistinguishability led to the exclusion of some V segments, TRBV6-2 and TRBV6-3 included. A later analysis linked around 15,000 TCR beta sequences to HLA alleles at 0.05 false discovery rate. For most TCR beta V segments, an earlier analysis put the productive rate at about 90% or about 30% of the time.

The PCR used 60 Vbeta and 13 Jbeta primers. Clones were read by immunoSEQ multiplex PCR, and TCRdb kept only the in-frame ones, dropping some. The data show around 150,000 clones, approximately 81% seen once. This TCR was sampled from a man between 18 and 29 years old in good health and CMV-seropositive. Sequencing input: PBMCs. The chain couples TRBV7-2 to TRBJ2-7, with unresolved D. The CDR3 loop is CASSLALAHEQYF. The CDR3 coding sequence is TGTGCCAGCAGCTTAGCCTTAGCTCACGAGCAGTACTTC.